This TCR delta chain was captured by sequencing in a study of Vδ1+ human thymocytes. Points from the study as a whole: In the thymus, TRG and TRD repertoires looked highly polyclonal with Gaussian CDR3 lengths.

This clone was observed a handful of times. Its target is unknown. Thymocytes were sorted as CD3+ TCRVdelta1+ TCRVdelta2- after alphabeta T cell depletion. The CDR3 is 18 residues long. Per the germline V gene, CDR1 is GEAIGNYY and CDR2 is EKD. V shed 3 bases and J shed 0 bases, with 22 bases lying between them. The template was reverse-transcribed extracted RNA. The CDR3 regions were amplified by multiplex PCR from V-gene primers to a constant-region primer. TCRdb reapplied CATT to the multiplex PCR reads. The data show about 55,000 delta-chain clones, with about 16% seen just once and approximately 0.5% held by the top ten.

The origin of this receptor is a boy in the first two years of life who had congenital heart surgery. V usage is TRDV2 and J usage is TRDJ1; D may correspond to TRDD2 or TRDD3 (7 bases each). The sample was Vdelta1+ gamma-delta thymocytes from the thymus. Subset noted: FACS-sorted CD3+ TCRalphabeta- TCRVdelta1+ TCRVdelta2- thymocytes. CDR3 nucleotide sequence: TGTGCCTGTGACCCCGGGTTCCTACCCGGGGGATACACCGATAAACTCATCTTT. Translating it yields CACDPGFLPGGYTDKLIF.